Sequencing of this TCR beta chain was carried out in a study of blood T cell repertoires in COVID-19. Study overall: From the United States, Italy and Spain came samples of acute and convalescent COVID-19. Sample material is recorded as cDNA or gDNA derived from T cells, B-cell-depleted T cells, or PBMCs.

The CDR3 spans 15 residues. J gave up 4 bases and V 5 bases, and 8 bases lay outside the gene matches. CDR1 and CDR2 from the germline V gene are SGHTA and FQGNSA. Source study methods: Reference gene primer amplification in the assay estimated nucleated cell counts. Profiled with immunoSEQ multiplex PCR; TCRdb holds only in-frame clones, not every one. V, J and clone size are those of that table, while D and trimming were read from the DNA. Here the sample spans about 41,000 clones, 81% being singletons. The receptor comes from a man in his forties with active or convalescent COVID-19. J is TRBJ2-5 and V is TRBV7-2; TRBD1 agrees at 9 bases. Material: peripheral blood. CDR3 residues: CASSPRDRAPETQYF. The DNA for the CDR3 is TGTGCCAGCAGCCCCCGGGACAGGGCCCCAGAGACCCAGTACTTC.